The clone carrying this T cell receptor (beta chain) has more than one count but fewer than ten. Its cognate antigen is unknown. These data are taken from a study of CD8 T cells in ankylosing spondylitis. Study-wide findings and caveats: Significant enrichment of disease-linked clones was reported in matched ankylosing spondylitis synovial fluid.

The CDR3 is made up of 15 amino acids. CDR1 is DFQATT, CDR2 SNEGSKA, per germline (reference sequence). Trimming removed 2 bases from V and 2 bases from J; junction bases left unmatched: 9. The authors made TCR beta libraries by quantitative 5'-RACE with molecular barcodes. TCRdb called the 5' RACE reads again in MiXCR, with one record for every CDR3 protein. The sample records hundreds of thousands of distinct CDR3 sequences, less than 25% being singletons. The V gene is TRBV20-1, the J gene TRBJ2-7; 7 nucleotides align to TRBD2. The source material was blood, either unsorted or a sorted T cell fraction (not recorded which). The TCR sequence derives from a female donor with ankylosing spondylitis or in good health (not recorded which). CDR3: CSARISQAGTYEQYF. The CDR3 DNA is TGCAGTGCTAGAATCTCCCAAGCGGGGACCTACGAGCAGTACTTC.